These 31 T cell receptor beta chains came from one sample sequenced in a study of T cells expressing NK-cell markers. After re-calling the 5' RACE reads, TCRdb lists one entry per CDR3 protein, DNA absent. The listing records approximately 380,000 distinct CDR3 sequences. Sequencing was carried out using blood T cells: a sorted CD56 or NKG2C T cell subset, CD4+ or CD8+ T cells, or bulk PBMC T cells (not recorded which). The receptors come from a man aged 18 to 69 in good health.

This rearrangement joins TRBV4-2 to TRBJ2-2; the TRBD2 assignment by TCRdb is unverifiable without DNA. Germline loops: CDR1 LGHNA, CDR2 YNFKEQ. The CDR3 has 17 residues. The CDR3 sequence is CASSHASGEGYTGELFF.

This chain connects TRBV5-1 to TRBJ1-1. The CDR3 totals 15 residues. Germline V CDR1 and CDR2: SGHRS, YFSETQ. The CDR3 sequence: CASRVAQGRSAEAFF. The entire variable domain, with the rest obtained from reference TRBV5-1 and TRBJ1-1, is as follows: KAGVTQTPRYLIKTRGQQVTLSCSPISGHRSVSWYQQTPGQGLQFLFEYFSETQRNKGNFPGRFSGRQFSNSRSEMNVSTLELGDSALYLCASRVAQGRSAEAFFGQGTRLTVV.

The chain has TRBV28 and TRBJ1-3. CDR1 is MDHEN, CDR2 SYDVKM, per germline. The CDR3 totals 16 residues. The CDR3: CASPAPYSTRRNTIYF.

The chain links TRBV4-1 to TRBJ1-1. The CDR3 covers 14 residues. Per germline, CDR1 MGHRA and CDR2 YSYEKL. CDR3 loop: CASSQARQNTEAFF.

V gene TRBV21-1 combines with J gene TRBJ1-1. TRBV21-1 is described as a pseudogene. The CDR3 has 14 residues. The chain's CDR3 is CASSKGAWGVEAFF.

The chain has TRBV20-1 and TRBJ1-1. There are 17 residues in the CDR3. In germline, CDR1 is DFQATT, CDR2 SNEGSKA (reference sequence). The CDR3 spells CSARDIRRGTLNTEAFF.

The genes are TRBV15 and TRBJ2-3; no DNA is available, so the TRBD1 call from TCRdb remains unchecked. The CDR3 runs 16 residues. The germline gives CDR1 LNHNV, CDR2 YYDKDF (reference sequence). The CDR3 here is CATSRRGGFGTDTQYF.

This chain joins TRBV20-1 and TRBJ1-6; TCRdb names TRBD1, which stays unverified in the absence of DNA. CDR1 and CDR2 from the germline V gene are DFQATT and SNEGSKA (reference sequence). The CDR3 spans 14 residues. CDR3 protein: CSAGRQGVNSPLHF.

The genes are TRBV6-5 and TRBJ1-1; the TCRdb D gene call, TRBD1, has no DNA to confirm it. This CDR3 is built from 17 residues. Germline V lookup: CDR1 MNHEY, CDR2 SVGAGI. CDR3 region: CASSYSIGSGKNTEAFF.

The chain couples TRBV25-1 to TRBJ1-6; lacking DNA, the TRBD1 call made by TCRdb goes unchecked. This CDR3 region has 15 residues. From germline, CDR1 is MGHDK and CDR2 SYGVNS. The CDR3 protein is CASSEFEGAGSPLHF.

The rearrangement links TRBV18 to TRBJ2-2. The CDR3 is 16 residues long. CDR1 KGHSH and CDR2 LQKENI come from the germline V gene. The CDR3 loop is CASSPLSVASGGELFF.

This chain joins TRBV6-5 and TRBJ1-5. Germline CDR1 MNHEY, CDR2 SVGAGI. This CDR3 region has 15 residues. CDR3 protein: CASRVNRNSNQPQHF.

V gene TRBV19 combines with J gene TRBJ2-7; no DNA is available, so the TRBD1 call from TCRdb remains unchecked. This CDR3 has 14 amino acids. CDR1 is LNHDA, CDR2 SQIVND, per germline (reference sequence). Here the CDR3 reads CASSPLTGAYEQYF.

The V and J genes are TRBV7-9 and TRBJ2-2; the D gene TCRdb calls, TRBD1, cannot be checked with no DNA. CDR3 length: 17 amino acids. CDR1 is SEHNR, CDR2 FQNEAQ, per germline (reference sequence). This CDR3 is CASSSLSRTGRSGELFF. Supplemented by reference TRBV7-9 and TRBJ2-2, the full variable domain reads DTGVSQNPRHKITKRGQNVTFRCDPISEHNRLYWYRQTLGQGPEFLTYFQNEAQLEKSRLLSDRFSAERPKGSFSTLEIQRTEQGDSAMYLCASSSLSRTGRSGELFFGEGSRLTVL.

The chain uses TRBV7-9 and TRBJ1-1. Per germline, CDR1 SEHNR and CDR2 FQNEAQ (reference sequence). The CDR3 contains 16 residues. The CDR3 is CASSLVSGIMNTEAFF.

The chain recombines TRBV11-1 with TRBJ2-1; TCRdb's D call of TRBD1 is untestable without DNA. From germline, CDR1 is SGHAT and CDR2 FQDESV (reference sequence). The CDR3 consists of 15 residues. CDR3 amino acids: CASSDDREVGNEQFF.

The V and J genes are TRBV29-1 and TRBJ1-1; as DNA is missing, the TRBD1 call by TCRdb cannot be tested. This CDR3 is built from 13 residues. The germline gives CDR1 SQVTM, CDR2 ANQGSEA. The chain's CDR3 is CSVLQGSSPEAFF.

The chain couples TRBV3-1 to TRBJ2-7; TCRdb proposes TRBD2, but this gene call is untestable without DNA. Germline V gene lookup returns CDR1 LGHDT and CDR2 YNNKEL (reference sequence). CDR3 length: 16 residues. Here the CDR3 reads CASSRTSGGVQYEQYF.

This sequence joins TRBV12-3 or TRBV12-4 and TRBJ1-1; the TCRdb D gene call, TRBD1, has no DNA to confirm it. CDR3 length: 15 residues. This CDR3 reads CASTLRDRHNTEAFF.

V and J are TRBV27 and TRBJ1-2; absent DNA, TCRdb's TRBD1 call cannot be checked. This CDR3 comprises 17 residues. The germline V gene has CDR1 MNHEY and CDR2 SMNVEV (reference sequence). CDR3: CASSRFGTAPSNYGYTF.

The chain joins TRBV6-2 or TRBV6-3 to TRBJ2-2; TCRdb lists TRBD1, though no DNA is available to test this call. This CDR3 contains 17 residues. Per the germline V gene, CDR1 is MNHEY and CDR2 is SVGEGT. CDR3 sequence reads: CASSYSIQRGRTGELFF.

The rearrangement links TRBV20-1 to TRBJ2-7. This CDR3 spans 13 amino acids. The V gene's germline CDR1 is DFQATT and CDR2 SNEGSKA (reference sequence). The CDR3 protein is CSASRASFYEQYF.

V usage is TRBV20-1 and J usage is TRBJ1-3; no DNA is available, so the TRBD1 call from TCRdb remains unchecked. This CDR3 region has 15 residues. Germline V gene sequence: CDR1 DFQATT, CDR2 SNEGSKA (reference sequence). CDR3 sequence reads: CSASSGAFSGNTIYF.

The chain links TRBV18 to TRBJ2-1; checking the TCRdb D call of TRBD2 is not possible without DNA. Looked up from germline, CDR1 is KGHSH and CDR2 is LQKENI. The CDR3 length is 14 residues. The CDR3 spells CASSPWTSGDSKFF.

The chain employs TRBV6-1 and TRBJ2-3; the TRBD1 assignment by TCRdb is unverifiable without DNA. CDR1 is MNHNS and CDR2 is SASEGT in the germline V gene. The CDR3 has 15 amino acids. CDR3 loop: CASSRGGSSTDTQYF.

CDR3 loop: CASSLAPGGNSPLHF. This chain uses TRBV7-2 with TRBJ1-6. Looked up from germline, CDR1 is SGHTA and CDR2 is FQGNSA. The CDR3 totals 15 residues.

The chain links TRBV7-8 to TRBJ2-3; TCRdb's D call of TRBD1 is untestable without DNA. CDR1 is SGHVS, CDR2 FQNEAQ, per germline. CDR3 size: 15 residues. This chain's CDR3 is CASSLRTGWIDTQYF.

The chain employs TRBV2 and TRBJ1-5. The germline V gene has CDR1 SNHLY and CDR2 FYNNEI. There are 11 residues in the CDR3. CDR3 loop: CASALVQPQHF.

CDR3: CASSLPGTGSYNEQFF. The chain employs TRBV3-1 and TRBJ2-1; the D call of TRBD1 rests on TCRdb alone, since no DNA is present to check it. Germline V gene data show CDR1 as LGHDT and CDR2 as YNNKEL (reference sequence). The CDR3 contains 16 residues.

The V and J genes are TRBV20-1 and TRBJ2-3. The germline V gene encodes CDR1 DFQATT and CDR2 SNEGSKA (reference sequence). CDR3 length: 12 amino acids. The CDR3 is CSARVSMGTQYF.

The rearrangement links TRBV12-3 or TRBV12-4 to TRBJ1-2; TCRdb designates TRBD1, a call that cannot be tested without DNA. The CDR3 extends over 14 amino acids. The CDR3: CASSRQGVNYGYTF.